These T cell receptor beta chains were read from a single sample in a study of T cells in Graves' hyperthyroidism and ophthalmopathy. TCRdb re-called the multiplex PCR reads with MiXCR, one entry per CDR3 protein. The profile covers about 640,000 distinct CDR3 sequences, with less than 25% appearing a single time and 34% taken by the ten largest. The specimen was blood. The receptors originated from a man in his thirties or forties with Graves' ophthalmopathy. The CDR3 runs from the conserved cysteine through the conserved F or W. D genes are given only for firm matches. Not every row has a clone size; where given, it reads once, few, many or a size class.

D: .
V: TRBV6-1
size: few
J: TRBJ2-2
DNA: TGTGCCAGCAGGGAATGGGGCGGGGAGCTGTTTTTT
CDR3: CASREWGGELFF

D: TRBD2
V: TRBV20-1
size: few
J: TRBJ2-1
DNA: TGCAGTCTGGATAATGGACTAGCGGAGTACAATGAGCAGTTCTTC
CDR3: CSLDNGLAEYNEQFF

D: .
V: TRBV24-1
size: .
J: TRBJ2-1
DNA: TGTGCCACCAGTGGGCGGAGTGAGCAGTTCTTC
CDR3: CATSGRSEQFF

D: .
V: TRBV5-1
size: few
J: TRBJ2-1
DNA: TGCGCCAGCTCCCTCCTAGGACCGAACTACAATGAGCAGTTCTTC
CDR3: CASSLLGPNYNEQFF

D: TRBD1
V: TRBV28
size: many
J: TRBJ1-1
DNA: TGTGCCAGCAGCCGACATAGATCAGGGGGTATGAACACTGAAGCTTTCTTT
CDR3: CASSRHRSGGMNTEAFF

D: .
V: TRBV5-1
size: once
J: TRBJ2-5
DNA: TGCGCCAGCAGCACCGAATGGCGTTCGACTCAACAAGAGACCCAGTACTTC
CDR3: CASSTEWRSTQQETQYF

D: .
V: TRBV11-2
size: .
J: TRBJ2-5
DNA: TGTGCCAGCAGTTACGTGGGAAGAGAGACCCAGTACTTC
CDR3: CASSYVGRETQYF

D: TRBD1
V: TRBV6-1
size: few
J: TRBJ2-7
DNA: TGTGCCAGCAGTAAAGGACAGGGTGTAAACGAGCAGTACTTC
CDR3: CASSKGQGVNEQYF

D: TRBD1
V: TRBV6-1
size: once
J: TRBJ2-3
DNA: TGTGCCAGCAGTGAAGGGCAGGGGGCAACAGATACGCAGTATTTT
CDR3: CASSEGQGATDTQYF

D: .
V: TRBV10-3
size: .
J: TRBJ1-5
DNA: TGTGCCATCAGTGAGTCGGGGCAGAGGAACAATCAGCCCCAGCATTTT
CDR3: CAISESGQRNNQPQHF

D: TRBD1
V: TRBV18
size: few
J: TRBJ1-3
DNA: TGTGCCAGCTCACCTTGGGACAGTCTCTCTGGAAACACCATATATTTT
CDR3: CASSPWDSLSGNTIYF

D: .
V: TRBV12-3/TRBV12-4
size: .
J: TRBJ2-2
DNA: TGTGCCAGCAGTGCGGGACTCTCCGGGGAGCTGTTTTTT
CDR3: CASSAGLSGELFF

D: .
V: TRBV10-1
size: once
J: TRBJ1-4
DNA: TGCGCCAGCGGTGACGGGGAAAAACTGTTTTTT
CDR3: CASGDGEKLFF

D: TRBD1
V: TRBV10-1
size: .
J: TRBJ1-5
DNA: TGCGCCAGCAGGGTAAGGGGACAGGGGGCTGAGCAGCCCCAGCATTTT
CDR3: CASRVRGQGAEQPQHF

D: .
V: TRBV5-1
size: few
J: TRBJ2-5
DNA: TGCGCCAGCAGCTTGGATGGAAAAGGAGAGACCCAGTACTTC
CDR3: CASSLDGKGETQYF

D: .
V: TRBV28
size: many
J: TRBJ2-3
DNA: TGTGCCAGCACGCGAGACAGGAGCCCAGATACGCAGTATTTT
CDR3: CASTRDRSPDTQYF

D: TRBD2
V: TRBV3-1
size: .
J: TRBJ2-7
DNA: TGTGCCAGCAGCCCCCGACTAGCGGGATCCTACGAGCAGTACTTC
CDR3: CASSPRLAGSYEQYF

D: .
V: TRBV28
size: .
J: TRBJ2-2
DNA: TGTGCCAGCAGTCGTTGGACAGAGATAGGCACCGGGGAGCTGTTTTTT
CDR3: CASSRWTEIGTGELFF